A selection of T cell receptor beta chains follows, all from one sample in a study of cytomegalovirus exposure and HLA in healthy donors. Repertoires were generated with immunoSEQ multiplex PCR, while TCRdb's copy carries only in-frame clones and drops some. The table includes roughly 200,000 clones, roughly 73% detected once. The specimen was PBMCs. The receptors shown here come from a woman aged 30 to 39 in good health and CMV-seropositive. Each CDR3 is given without its conserved first and last residue. Each record gives: V gene, J gene, CDR3 protein.

V: TRBV19; J: TRBJ2-7; CDR3: ASRDRAGTSYEQY
V: TRBV5-6; J: TRBJ1-1; CDR3: ASSLGGRRGAEAF
V: TRBV6-5; J: TRBJ2-1; CDR3: ASSYMSSYNEQF
V: TRBV2; J: TRBJ2-5; CDR3: ASSELTSGQETQY
V: TRBV30; J: TRBJ1-6; CDR3: AWRELNSPLH
V: TRBV6-5; J: TRBJ2-4; CDR3: ASREGEKGNIQY
V: TRBV5-4; J: TRBJ2-5; CDR3: ASSLITGKTQY
V: TRBV11-3; J: TRBJ2-1; CDR3: ASSSPGLAEEQF
V: TRBV19; J: TRBJ2-1; CDR3: ASTRAIRRGERQF
V: TRBV5-6; J: TRBJ2-7; CDR3: ASSFFQGYEQY
V: TRBV7-2; J: TRBJ1-2; CDR3: ASSFGALFRYGYT
V: TRBV27; J: TRBJ2-7; CDR3: ASSSGTGGYSYEQY
V: TRBV7-2; J: TRBJ1-2; CDR3: ASSLATGNGYT
V: TRBV15; J: TRBJ2-1; CDR3: ATSTRIGDNEQF
V: TRBV6-1; J: TRBJ1-3; CDR3: ASSEWGTIAGTIY
V: TRBV27; J: TRBJ2-2; CDR3: ASSPPRTGELF
V: TRBV11-2; J: TRBJ2-2; CDR3: ASSLVGRGRGFGELF
V: TRBV9; J: TRBJ1-4; CDR3: ASSPGTGAGEKLF
V: TRBV27; J: TRBJ2-7; CDR3: ASSLSAPSRLAYEQY
V: TRBV9; J: TRBJ2-1; CDR3: ASSVDSGLASYNEQF
V: TRBV19; J: TRBJ1-1; CDR3: ASSRGPGLNTEAF
V: TRBV7-3; J: TRBJ2-2; CDR3: ASSRQGALGGELF
V: TRBV5-1; J: TRBJ2-3; CDR3: ASSGSGQGQNTQY
V: TRBV14; J: TRBJ1-2; CDR3: ASSLRGTDYGYT
V: TRBV7-2; J: TRBJ2-5; CDR3: ASSLSQGARETQY
V: TRBV11-3; J: TRBJ2-3; CDR3: ASSPGGVSDTQY
V: TRBV2; J: TRBJ1-1; CDR3: ASSSGGLNTEAF
V: TRBV27; J: TRBJ2-1; CDR3: ASRPGTSGRGEF
V: TRBV19; J: TRBJ1-6; CDR3: ASSLYNSPLH
V: TRBV6-6; J: TRBJ1-2; CDR3: ASTDRTGGNYGYT
V: TRBV6-6; J: TRBJ2-7; CDR3: ASSYYGGVLNEQY
V: TRBV27; J: TRBJ2-6; CDR3: ASSLANGANVLT
V: TRBV6-5; J: TRBJ2-1; CDR3: ASSTGRVRF
V: TRBV4-3; J: TRBJ1-4; CDR3: ASSQDDRENEKLF
V: TRBV29-1; J: TRBJ2-2; CDR3: SAVPLVNTGELF
V: TRBV19; J: TRBJ2-3; CDR3: ASTGWASGRSDTQY
V: TRBV6-1; J: TRBJ1-3; CDR3: ASSDRTGEGGNTIY
V: TRBV29-1; J: TRBJ2-7; CDR3: SVVVRLAGPVEQY
V: TRBV7-7; J: TRBJ2-5; CDR3: ASSPLTGQETQY
V: TRBV5-1; J: TRBJ2-7; CDR3: ASSLVGRDGEQY
V: TRBV15; J: TRBJ2-3; CDR3: ATSRAGTRTDTQY
V: TRBV10-3; J: TRBJ2-3; CDR3: AAKSTLAGDTQY
V: TRBV7-9; J: TRBJ2-2; CDR3: ASSLLARHLNTGELF